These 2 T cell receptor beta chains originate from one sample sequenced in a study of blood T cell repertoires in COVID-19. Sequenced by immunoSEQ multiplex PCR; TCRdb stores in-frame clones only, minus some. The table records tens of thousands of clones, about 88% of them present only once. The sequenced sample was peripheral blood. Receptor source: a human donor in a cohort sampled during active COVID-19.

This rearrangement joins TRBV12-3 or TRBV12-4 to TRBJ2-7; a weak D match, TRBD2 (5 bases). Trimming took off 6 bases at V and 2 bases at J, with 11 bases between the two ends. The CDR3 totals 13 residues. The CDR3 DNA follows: TGTGCCAGCAGATCCCCGGGGACCTACGAGCAGTACTTC. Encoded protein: CASRSPGTYEQYF.

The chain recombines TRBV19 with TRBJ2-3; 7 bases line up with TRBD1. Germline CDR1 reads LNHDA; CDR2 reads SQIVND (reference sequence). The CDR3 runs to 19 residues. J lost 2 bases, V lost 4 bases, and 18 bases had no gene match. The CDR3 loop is CASSKGRGGTKRHTDTQYF. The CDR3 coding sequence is TGTGCCAGTAGTAAGGGGAGAGGGGGCACCAAACGTCACACAGATACGCAGTATTTT. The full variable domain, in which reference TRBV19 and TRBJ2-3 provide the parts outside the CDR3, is DGGITQSPKYLFRKEGQNVTLSCEQNLNHDAMYWYRQDPGQGLRLIYYSQIVNDFQKGDIAEGYSVSREKKESFPLTVTSAQKNPTAFYLCASSKGRGGTKRHTDTQYFGPGTRLTVL.